This TCR beta chain was recorded in a study of CD8+ T cells in alopecia areata. General study results and limits: Researchers report lesional scalp, most notably alopecia totalis/universalis, outstripped normal scalp in clonality. Sharing of TCRs across patients appeared less clear than in mice, possibly for HLA-related reasons.

Trimming pared 2 bases from V and 0 bases from J, leaving 11 bases between. CDR3 length: 15 residues. Per the germline V gene, CDR1 is SNHLY and CDR2 is FYNNEI. Collected material from alopecia areata patients comprised lesional scalp punch biopsies and peripheral blood. After isolation, RNA underwent reverse transcription to generate cDNA as the sequencing template. Here immunoSEQ multiplex PCR was the method, and the copy in TCRdb shows in-frame clones only, minus some. The sample carries 65,000 to 95,000 clones, roughly 47% recorded once. As to this clone: Its specificity is not known.

This chain links TRBV2 with TRBJ2-7, with a tentative D call TRBD1 (5 bases). Sequenced input: NKG2D-high CD8+ T cells sorted from blood. The clonotype comes from a human donor with alopecia areata. The CDR3 region is CASSESRQGSYEQYF. The CDR3 nucleotides are TGTGCCAGCAGTGAATCTAGGCAGGGCTCCTACGAGCAGTACTTC.